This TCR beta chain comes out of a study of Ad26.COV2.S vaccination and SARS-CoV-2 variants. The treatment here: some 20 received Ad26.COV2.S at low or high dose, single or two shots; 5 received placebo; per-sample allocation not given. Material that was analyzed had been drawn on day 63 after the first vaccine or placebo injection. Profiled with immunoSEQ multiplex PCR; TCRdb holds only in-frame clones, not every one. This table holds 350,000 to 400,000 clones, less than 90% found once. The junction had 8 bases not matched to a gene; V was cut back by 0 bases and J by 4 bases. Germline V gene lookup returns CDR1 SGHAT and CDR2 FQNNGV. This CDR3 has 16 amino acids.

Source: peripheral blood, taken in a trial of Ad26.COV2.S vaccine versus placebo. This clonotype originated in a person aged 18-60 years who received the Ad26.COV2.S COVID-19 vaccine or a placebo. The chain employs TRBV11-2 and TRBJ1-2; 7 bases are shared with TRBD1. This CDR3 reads CASSLENSTGFYGYTF. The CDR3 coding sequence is TGTGCCAGCAGCTTAGAGAACTCGACAGGGTTCTATGGCTACACCTTC.